This T cell receptor (beta chain) was captured by sequencing in a study of cytomegalovirus exposure and HLA in healthy donors. Whole-study context: Most genotyped donors, over 70% of 300 to 400, had Caucasian-associated genetic ancestry.

On this clone itself: Its matching antigen is unknown.

The trim removed 7 bases at V and 1 base at J, leaving 12 bases unmatched. CDR1 is SNHLY, CDR2 FYNNEI, per germline. The CDR3 extends over 16 amino acids. General study results and limits: In an earlier analysis, most TCR beta V segments were productive about 90% or about 30% of the time. Roughly uniform depth of sequencing across donors was assumed in presence/absence analyses.

PCR employed 60 Vbeta and 13 Jbeta primers. Only in-frame clones appear in the TCRdb table, and some are missing; sequencing was by immunoSEQ multiplex PCR. This repertoire comprises some 200,000 clones; its ten largest clones make up roughly 0.74%. The clonotype originates from a boy aged 5 to 17 in good health and CMV-seronegative. V is TRBV2 and J is TRBJ2-5; 7 bases fit TRBD2. Material for sequencing was PBMCs. The CDR3 sequence is CASNLERGQLQETQYF. The CDR3 bases are TGTGCCAGCAACCTCGAGCGGGGCCAGCTCCAAGAGACCCAGTACTTC.